This T cell receptor beta chain comes out of a study of yellow fever vaccine responses in identical twins. Study outcomes and limitations: Reportedly, the T cell response mounted by twins to vaccine seemed partly convergent, partly personalized.

This clonotype was detected once. The antigen is undetermined. TCRdb itself ran the RT-PCR reads through MiXCR, one entry per CDR3 protein. The profile shows about 9,000 distinct CDR3 sequences, around 80% of them singletons. The clonotype comes from a woman aged 18 to 35 who received the yellow fever vaccine. The source was T cells from blood (PBMCs), unsorted or a sorted subset (not recorded which), collected before or after yellow fever vaccination (not recorded which).

CDR3 residues: CATGDDYGYTF. For the CDR3, the DNA is TGTGCCACGGGGGATGACTATGGCTACACCTTC. This chain joins TRBV10-3 and TRBJ1-2; tentative D call: TRBD1 (5 bases). Germline V gives CDR1 ENHRY, CDR2 SYGVKD. CDR3 length: 11 residues. V lost 10 bases and J lost 3, with 9 bases in between.